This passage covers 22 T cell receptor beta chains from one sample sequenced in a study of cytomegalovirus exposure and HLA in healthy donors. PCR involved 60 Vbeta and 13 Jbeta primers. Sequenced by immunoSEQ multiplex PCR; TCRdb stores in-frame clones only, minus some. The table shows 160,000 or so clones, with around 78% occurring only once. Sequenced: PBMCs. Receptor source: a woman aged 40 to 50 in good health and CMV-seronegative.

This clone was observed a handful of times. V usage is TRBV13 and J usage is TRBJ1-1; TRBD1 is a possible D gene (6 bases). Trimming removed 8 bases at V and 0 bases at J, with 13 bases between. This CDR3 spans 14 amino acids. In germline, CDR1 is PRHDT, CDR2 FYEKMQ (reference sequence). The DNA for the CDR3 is TGTGCCAGCCAGGCGGGGGCCATGAACACTGAAGCTTTCTTT. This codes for CASQAGAMNTEAFF.

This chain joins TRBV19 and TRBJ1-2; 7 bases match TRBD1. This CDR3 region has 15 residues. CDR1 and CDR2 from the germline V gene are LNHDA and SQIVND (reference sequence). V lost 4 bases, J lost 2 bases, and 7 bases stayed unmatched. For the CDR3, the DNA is TGTGCCAGTAGTAGTATAGGGGGCTCAAACTATGGCTACACCTTC. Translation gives CASSSIGGSNYGYTF.

The CDR3: CASSEASVYNEQFF. DNA of the CDR3: TGTGCCAGCAGTGAAGCTTCAGTGTACAATGAGCAGTTCTTC. This rearrangement joins TRBV2 to TRBJ2-1, with no clear D. Per germline, CDR1 SNHLY and CDR2 FYNNEI. Trimming cost V 0 bases and J 4 bases, with 7 bases left between them. The CDR3 has 14 residues.

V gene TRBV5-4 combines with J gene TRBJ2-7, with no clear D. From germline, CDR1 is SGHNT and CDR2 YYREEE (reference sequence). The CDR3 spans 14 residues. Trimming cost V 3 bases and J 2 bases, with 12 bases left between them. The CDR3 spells CASSSEIGTYEQYF. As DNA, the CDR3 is TGTGCCAGCAGCTCCGAAATTGGCACCTACGAGCAGTACTTC.

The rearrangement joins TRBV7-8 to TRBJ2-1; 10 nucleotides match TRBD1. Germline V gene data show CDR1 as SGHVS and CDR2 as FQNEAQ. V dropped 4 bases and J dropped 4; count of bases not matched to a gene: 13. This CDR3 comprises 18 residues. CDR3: CASSSPRPGTGVYNEQFF. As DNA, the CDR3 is TGTGCCAGCAGCTCCCCCCGCCCCGGGACAGGGGTTTACAATGAGCAGTTCTTC.

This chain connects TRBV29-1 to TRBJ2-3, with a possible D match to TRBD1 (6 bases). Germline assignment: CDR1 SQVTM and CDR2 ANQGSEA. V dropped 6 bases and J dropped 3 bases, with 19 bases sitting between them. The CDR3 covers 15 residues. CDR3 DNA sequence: TGCAGCGTAGACCGGGACACCGAGGGGACAGATACGCAGTATTTT. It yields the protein CSVDRDTEGTDTQYF.

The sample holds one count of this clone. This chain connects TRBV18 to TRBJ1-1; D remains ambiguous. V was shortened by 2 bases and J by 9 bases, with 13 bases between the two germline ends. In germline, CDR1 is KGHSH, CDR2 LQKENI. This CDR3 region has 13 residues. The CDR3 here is CASSPETLTQAFF. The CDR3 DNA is TGTGCCAGCTCACCAGAAACCCTTACACAAGCTTTCTTT.

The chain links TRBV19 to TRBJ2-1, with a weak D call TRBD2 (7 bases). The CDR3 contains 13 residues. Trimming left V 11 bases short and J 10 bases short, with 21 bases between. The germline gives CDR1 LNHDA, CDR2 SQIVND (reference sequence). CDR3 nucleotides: TGTGCCTCCGGAGGGGGGGGCGATAGGGAGCAGTTCTTC. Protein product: CASGGGGDREQFF. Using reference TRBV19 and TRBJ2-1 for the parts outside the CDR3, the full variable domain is DGGITQSPKYLFRKEGQNVTLSCEQNLNHDAMYWYRQDPGQGLRLIYYSQIVNDFQKGDIAEGYSVSREKKESFPLTVTSAQKNPTAFYLCASGGGGDREQFFGPGTRLTVL.

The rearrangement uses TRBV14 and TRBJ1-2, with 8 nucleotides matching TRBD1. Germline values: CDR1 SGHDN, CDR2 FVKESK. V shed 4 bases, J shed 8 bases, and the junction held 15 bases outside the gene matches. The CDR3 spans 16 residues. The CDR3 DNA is TGTGCCAGCAGCCGAAAACGACCCCAGGGGGCTGGCGGCTACACCTTC. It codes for CASSRKRPQGAGGYTF.

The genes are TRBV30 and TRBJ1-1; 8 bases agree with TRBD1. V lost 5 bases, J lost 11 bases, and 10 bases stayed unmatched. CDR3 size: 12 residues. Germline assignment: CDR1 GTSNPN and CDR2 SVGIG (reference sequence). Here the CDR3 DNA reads TGTGCCTGGTCCCGACAGGGGCGGTCGGCTTTCTTT. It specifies CAWSRQGRSAFF. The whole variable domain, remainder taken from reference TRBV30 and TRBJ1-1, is SQTIHQWPATLVQPVGSPLSLECTVEGTSNPNLYWYRQAAGRGLQLLFYSVGIGQISSEVPQNLSASRPQDRQFILSSKKLLLSDSGFYLCAWSRQGRSAFFGQGTRLTVV.

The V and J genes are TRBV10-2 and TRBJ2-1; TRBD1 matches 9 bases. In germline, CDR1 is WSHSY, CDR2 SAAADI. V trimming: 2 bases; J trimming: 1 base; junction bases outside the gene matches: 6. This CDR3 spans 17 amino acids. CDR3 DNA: TGCGCCAGCAGTGAGAACCGCGGGACAGGGTCCTACAATGAGCAGTTCTTC. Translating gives CASSENRGTGSYNEQFF.

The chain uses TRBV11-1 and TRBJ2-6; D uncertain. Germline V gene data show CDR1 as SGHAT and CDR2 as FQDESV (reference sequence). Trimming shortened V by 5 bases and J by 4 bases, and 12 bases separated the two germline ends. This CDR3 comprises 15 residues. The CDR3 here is CASSPTPEGANVLTF. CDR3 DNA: TGTGCCAGCAGCCCAACGCCGGAGGGGGCCAACGTCCTGACTTTC.

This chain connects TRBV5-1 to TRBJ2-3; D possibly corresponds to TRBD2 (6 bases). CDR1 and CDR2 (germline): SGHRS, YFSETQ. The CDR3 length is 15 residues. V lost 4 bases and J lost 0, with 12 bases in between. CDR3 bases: TGCGCCAGCAGCGTACCGCGGGGAAGCACAGATACGCAGTATTTT. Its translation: CASSVPRGSTDTQYF.

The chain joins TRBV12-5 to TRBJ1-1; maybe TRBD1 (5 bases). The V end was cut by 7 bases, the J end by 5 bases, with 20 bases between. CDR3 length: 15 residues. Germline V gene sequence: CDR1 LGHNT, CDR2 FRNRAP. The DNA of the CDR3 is TGTGCTAGTGCCCCCCGGGGGGGGAGTAAGACTGAAGCTTTCTTT. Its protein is CASAPRGGSKTEAFF.

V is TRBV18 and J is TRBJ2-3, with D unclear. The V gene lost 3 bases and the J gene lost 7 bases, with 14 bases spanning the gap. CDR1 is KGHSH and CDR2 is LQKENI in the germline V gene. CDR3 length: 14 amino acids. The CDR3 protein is CASSPPSLLYTQYF. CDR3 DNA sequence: TGTGCCAGCTCACCCCCCAGTCTTCTGTATACGCAGTATTTT.

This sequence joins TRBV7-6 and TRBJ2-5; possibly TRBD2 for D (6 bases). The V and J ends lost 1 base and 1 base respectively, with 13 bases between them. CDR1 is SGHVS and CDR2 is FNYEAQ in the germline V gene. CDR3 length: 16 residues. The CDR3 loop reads CASSLERTKIQETQYF. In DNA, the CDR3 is TGTGCCAGCAGCTTAGAGAGGACTAAAATCCAAGAGACCCAGTACTTC. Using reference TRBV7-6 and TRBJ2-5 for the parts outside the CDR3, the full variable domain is GAGVSQSPRYKVTKRGQDVALRCDPISGHVSLYWYRQALGQGPEFLTYFNYEAQQDKSGLPNDRFSAERPEGSISTLTIQRTEQRDSAMYRCASSLERTKIQETQYFGPGTRLLVL.

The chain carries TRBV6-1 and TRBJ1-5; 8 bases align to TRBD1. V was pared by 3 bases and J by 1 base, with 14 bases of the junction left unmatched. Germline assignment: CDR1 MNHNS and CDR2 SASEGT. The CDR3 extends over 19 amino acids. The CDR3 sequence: CASSEDRERPLISNQPQHF. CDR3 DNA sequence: TGTGCCAGCAGTGAGGACAGGGAGAGGCCCTTAATCAGCAATCAGCCCCAGCATTTT.

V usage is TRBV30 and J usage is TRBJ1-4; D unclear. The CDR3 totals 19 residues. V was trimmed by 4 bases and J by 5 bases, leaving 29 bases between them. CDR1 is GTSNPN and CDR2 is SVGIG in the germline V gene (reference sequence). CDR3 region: CAWTSRRGRGWVANEKLFF. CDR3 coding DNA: TGTGCCTGGACCTCCCGACGGGGAAGAGGGTGGGTGGCAAATGAAAAACTGTTTTTT.

Written as DNA, the CDR3 is TGTGCCAGCAACCTGGGGGGGGCCACGAGCTACGAGCAGTACTTC. Translating it yields CASNLGGATSYEQYF. The rearrangement joins TRBV6-1 to TRBJ2-7; the D gene is possibly TRBD2 (7 bases). Germline values: CDR1 MNHNS, CDR2 SASEGT. V lost 7 bases to trimming and J lost 3 bases, with 19 bases between them. This CDR3 spans 15 amino acids.

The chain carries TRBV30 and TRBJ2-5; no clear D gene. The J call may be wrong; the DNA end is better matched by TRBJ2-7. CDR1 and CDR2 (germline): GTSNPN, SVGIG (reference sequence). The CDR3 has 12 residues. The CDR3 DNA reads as TGTGCCTGGAGTTCCCCCAACTACGAGCAGTACTTC. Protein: CAWSSPNYEQYF.

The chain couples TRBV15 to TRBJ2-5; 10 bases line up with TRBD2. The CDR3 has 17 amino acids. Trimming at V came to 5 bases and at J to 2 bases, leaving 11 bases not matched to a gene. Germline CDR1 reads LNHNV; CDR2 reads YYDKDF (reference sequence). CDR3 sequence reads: CATSFKTSGTTQETQYF. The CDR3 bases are TGTGCCACCAGCTTCAAAACTAGCGGGACTACTCAAGAGACCCAGTACTTC.

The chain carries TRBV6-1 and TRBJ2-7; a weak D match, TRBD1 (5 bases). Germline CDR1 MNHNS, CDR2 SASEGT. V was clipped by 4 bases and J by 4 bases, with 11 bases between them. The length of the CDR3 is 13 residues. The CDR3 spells CASSALTAYEQYF. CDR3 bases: TGTGCCAGCAGTGCCCTGACAGCGTACGAGCAGTACTTC.